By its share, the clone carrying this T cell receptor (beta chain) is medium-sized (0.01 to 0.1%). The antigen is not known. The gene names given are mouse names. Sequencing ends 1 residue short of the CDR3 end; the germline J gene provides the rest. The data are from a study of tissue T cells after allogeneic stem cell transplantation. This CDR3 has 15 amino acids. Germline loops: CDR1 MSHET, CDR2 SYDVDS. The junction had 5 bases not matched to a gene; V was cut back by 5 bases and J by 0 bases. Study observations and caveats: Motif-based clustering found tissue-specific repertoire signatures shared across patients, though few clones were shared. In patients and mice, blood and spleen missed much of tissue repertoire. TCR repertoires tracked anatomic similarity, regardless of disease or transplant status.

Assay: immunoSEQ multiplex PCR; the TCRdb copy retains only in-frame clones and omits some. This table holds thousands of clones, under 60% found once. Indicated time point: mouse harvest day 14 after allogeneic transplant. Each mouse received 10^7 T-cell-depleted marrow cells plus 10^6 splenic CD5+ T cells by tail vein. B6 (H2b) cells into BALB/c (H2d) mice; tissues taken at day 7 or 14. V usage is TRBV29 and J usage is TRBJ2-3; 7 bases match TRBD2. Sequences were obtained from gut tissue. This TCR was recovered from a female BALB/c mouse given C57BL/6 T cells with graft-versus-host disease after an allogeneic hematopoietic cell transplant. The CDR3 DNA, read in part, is TGTGCTAGCAGTACCCGACTGGGTAGTGCAGAAACGCTGTAT. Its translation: CASSTRLGSAETLY. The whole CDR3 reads CASSTRLGSAETLYF.